Each of the 4 T cell receptor beta chains below was sequenced from the same sample in a study of T cells in Graves' hyperthyroidism and ophthalmopathy. Authors of the study amplified TCR beta CDR3 regions from RNA transcripts. Primed by the HTBI set, a first-round RT-PCR was run on the TCR CDR3. TCRdb redid the calling of the multiplex PCR reads with MiXCR, one entry per CDR3 protein. The data hold about 510,000 distinct CDR3 sequences, with over 35% observed a single time. The sequencing sample was made of peripheral blood or thyroid tissue (not recorded which). The receptors stem from an adult woman with Graves' disease, either hyperthyroidism or ophthalmopathy (not recorded which).

The rearrangement links TRBV2 to TRBJ1-2; the D gene is possibly TRBD1 (6 bases). Germline V gene data show CDR1 as SNHLY and CDR2 as FYNNEI. The CDR3 is made up of 12 amino acids. V shed 6 bases and J shed 11 bases, with 16 bases lying between them. Here the CDR3 reads CASRGATSRYTF. The CDR3 DNA reads TGTGCCAGCAGGGGGGCGACATCGAGGTACACCTTC.

The V gene is TRBV10-3, the J gene TRBJ2-5; D might be TRBD2 (6 bases). V shed 8 bases and J shed 5 bases, with 15 bases lying between them. CDR3 size: 13 residues. Germline assignment: CDR1 ENHRY and CDR2 SYGVKD. DNA for the CDR3: TGTGCCATCGGGTGGGAGGTTGGGGAGACCCAGTACTTC. Its protein is CAIGWEVGETQYF.

In this sample, this clonotype turned up once. V is TRBV5-1 and J is TRBJ2-1; 9 nucleotides match TRBD2. Unmatched junction bases numbered 10, after V lost 3 bases and J lost 6 bases. Germline CDR1 SGHRS, CDR2 YFSETQ. CDR3 size: 16 residues. The CDR3: CASSSGTSPPINEQFF. CDR3 bases: TGCGCCAGCAGCTCGGGGACTAGCCCCCCCATCAATGAGCAGTTCTTC.

The V gene is TRBV29-1, the J gene TRBJ2-3, with 9 positions matching TRBD2. With 7 bases clipped from V and 6 bases from J, the junction kept 11 bases outside the gene matches. The CDR3 consists of 14 residues. Looked up from germline, CDR1 is SQVTM and CDR2 is ANQGSEA. The CDR3, as DNA: TGCAGCGCTTCGACTAGCGGATTTATGGATACGCAGTATTTT. The encoded protein is CSASTSGFMDTQYF.